This T cell receptor beta chain was captured in a study of T cell responses to AZD1222 COVID-19 vaccine. Study-wide results and caveats: Spike was spanned by vaccine-associated CD4 TCRs, with dominance at 160-218 and 743-854. Repertoires were obtained solely post-peak T cell response. The donor group comprised mostly white British people and more females; the analysis possibly underestimated clonal diversity.

Only in-frame clones appear in the TCRdb table, and some are missing; sequencing was by immunoSEQ multiplex PCR. The sample records approximately 140,000 clones, roughly 90% being singletons. With 3 bases removed from V and 6 bases from J, the gap between germline ends came to 18 bases. This CDR3 is built from 16 residues. Germline assignment: CDR1 SGHAT and CDR2 FQDESV (reference sequence). In the case of this clone: What it binds is not known.

Source: peripheral blood, taken on day 0 of AZD1222 vaccination. The chain uses TRBV11-1 and TRBJ2-1; either TRBD1 or TRBD2 may fit D (6 bases each). This TCR came from an adult in good health. The CDR3, as DNA: TGTGCCAGCAGCTTTCAGTCGGGGGCCTTCGGCAATGAGCAGTTCTTC. Its translation: CASSFQSGAFGNEQFF.